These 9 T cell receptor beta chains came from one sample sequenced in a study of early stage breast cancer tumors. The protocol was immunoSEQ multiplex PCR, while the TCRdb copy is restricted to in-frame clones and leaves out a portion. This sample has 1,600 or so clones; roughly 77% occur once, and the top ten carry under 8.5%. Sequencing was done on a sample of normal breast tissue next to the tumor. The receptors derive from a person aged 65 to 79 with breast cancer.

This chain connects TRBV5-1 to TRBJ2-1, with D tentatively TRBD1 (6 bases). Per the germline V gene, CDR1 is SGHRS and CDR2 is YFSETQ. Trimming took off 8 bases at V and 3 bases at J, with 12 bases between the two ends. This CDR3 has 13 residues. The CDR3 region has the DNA TGCGCCAGTGCACAGGGCGGCTACAATGAGCAGTTCTTC. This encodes CASAQGGYNEQFF. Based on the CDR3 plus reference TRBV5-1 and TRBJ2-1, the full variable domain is KAGVTQTPRYLIKTRGQQVTLSCSPISGHRSVSWYQQTPGQGLQFLFEYFSETQRNKGNFPGRFSGRQFSNSRSEMNVSTLELGDSALYLCASAQGGYNEQFFGPGTRLTVL.

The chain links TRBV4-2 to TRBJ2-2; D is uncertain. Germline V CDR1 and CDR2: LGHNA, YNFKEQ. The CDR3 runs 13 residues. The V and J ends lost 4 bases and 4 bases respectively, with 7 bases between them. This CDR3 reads CASSPSITGELFF. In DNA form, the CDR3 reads TGTGCCAGCAGCCCCAGTATCACCGGGGAGCTGTTTTTT.

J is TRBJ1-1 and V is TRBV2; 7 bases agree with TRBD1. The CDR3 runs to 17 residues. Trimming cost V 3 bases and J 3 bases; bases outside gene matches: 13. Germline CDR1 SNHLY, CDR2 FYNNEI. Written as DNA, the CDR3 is TGTGCCAGCAGTGACCCCGGGACAGCCTTTTCCCACACTGAAGCTTTCTTT. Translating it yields CASSDPGTAFSHTEAFF.

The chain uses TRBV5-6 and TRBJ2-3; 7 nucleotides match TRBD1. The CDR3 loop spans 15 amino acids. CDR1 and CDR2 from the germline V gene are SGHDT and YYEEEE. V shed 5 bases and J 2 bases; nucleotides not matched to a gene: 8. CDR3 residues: CASRATRGPTDTQYF. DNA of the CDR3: TGTGCCAGCAGGGCAACTAGGGGGCCCACAGATACGCAGTATTTT.

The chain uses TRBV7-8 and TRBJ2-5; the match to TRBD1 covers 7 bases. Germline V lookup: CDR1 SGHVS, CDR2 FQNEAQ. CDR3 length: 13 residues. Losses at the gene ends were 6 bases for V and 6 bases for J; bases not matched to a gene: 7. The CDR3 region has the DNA TGTGCCAGCAGTATTACAGGGGTGCAGACCCAGTACTTC. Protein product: CASSITGVQTQYF.

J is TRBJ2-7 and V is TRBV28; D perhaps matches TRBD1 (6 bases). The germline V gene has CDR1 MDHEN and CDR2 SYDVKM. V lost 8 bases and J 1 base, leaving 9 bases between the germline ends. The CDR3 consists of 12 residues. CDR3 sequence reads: CASHTGSYEQYF. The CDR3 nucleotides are TGTGCCAGCCATACAGGGTCCTACGAGCAGTACTTC.

The CDR3 DNA reads as TGTGCCAGCAGCTTAGCGGGGGGGCAGGAGACCCAGTACTTC. Protein product: CASSLAGGQETQYF. The chain has TRBV7-6 and TRBJ2-5, with a tentative D call TRBD2 (7 bases). The V gene lost 0 bases and the J gene lost 5 bases, with 10 bases spanning the gap. CDR1 SGHVS and CDR2 FNYEAQ come from the germline V gene. The CDR3 spans 14 residues.

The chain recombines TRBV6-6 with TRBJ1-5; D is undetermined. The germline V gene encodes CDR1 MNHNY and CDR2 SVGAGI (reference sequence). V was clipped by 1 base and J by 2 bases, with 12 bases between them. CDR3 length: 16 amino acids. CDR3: CASSYLTTTRNQPQHF. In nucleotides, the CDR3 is TGTGCCAGCAGTTACTTGACTACCACTCGCAATCAGCCCCAGCATTTT.

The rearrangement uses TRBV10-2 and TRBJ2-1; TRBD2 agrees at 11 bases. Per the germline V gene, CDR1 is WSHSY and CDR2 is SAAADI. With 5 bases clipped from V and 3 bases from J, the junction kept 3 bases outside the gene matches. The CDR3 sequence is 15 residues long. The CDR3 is CASSRTSGGYNEQFF. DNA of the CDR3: TGCGCCAGCAGTCGAACTAGCGGGGGCTACAATGAGCAGTTCTTC.